This is a list of T cell receptor beta chains from one sample in a study of T cell changes during pregnancy in multiple sclerosis. The assay was immunoSEQ multiplex PCR, and TCRdb's table has in-frame clones only and misses some. The sample holds around 34,000 clones; roughly 89% are singletons and the top ten take about 0.51%. Source: CD4+ T cells from peripheral blood mononuclear cells, taken in the second trimester of pregnancy. These receptors were taken from a female donor with multiple sclerosis, enrolled in a pregnancy study. CDR3s include the opening cysteine and the closing phenylalanine or tryptophan. The D gene is left open where the match is weak. Rows may omit the clone size; those that give it use once, few, many or a size class.

TRBJ2-7 NA TRBD2 14 TRBV5-6 TGTGCCAGCAGCTTGGGACTAGCTGTCTACGAGCAGTACTTC CASSLGLAVYEQYF
TRBJ2-2 NA NA 14 TRBV7-2 TGTGCCAGCGGGCGGGGTTCGAACACCGGGGAGCTGTTTTTT CASGRGSNTGELFF
TRBJ2-3 NA NA 15 TRBV9 TGTGCCAGCAGCGTAGAACTAGCCGACACAGATACGCAGTATTTT CASSVELADTDTQYF
TRBJ2-7 NA NA 16 TRBV5-1 TGCGCCAGCACCCCTGAGGGAGAATTCGGTCTCTACGAGCAGTACTTC CASTPEGEFGLYEQYF
TRBJ1-5 NA NA 15 TRBV28 TGTGCCAGCAGTTTGAGCGCCAGACTCAATCAGCCCCAGCATTTT CASSLSARLNQPQHF
TRBJ2-5 once TRBD2 14 TRBV28 TGTGCCACCAATAGGGGACTAGCGGGAGGTACCCAGTACTTC CATNRGLAGGTQYF
TRBJ2-7 few NA 13 TRBV23-1 TGCGCCAGCGGAATTTTGGAGGGAAACGAGCAGTACTTC CASGILEGNEQYF
TRBJ1-2 NA TRBD1 16 TRBV5-4 TGTGCCAGCAGCTTGGCCTCGAGGGGGCGCCTCTATGGCTACACCTTC CASSLASRGRLYGYTF
TRBJ2-7 NA NA 13 TRBV25-1 TGTGCCAGCAATGAATACGTGGGGCGGCAGCAGTACTTC CASNEYVGRQQYF
TRBJ2-3 NA NA 15 TRBV2 TGTGCCAGCAGTGAAGTAGGCGGAGGCACAGATACGCAGTATTTT CASSEVGGGTDTQYF
TRBJ2-7 once TRBD2 15 TRBV9 TGTGCCAGCAGCCTCCTAGCGGGGTCGGAGGGCGAGCAGTACTTC CASSLLAGSEGEQYF
TRBJ2-7 NA TRBD2 15 TRBV6-6 TGTGCCAGCAGTTTCCGACTAGCAGGTTCTGCCGAGCAGTACTTC CASSFRLAGSAEQYF
TRBJ1-1 NA TRBD1 15 TRBV4-2 TGTGCCAGCAGCCAACCGGACAGGGAAGGTCCTGAAGCTTTCTTT CASSQPDREGPEAFF
TRBJ2-3 NA TRBD2 15 TRBV27 TGTGCCAGCAGTTTTACGGGACTAGGCACAGATACGCAGTATTTT CASSFTGLGTDTQYF
TRBJ1-2 NA TRBD1 14 TRBV4-1 TGCGCCAGCAGCCAAGATGGGGACAGCTATGGCTACACCTTC CASSQDGDSYGYTF
TRBJ2-5 NA NA 14 TRBV14 TGTGCCAGCAGCCAAGGGAGCGGAGCGGGGACCCAGTACTTC CASSQGSGAGTQYF
TRBJ1-4 NA NA 16 TRBV11-2 TGTGCCAGCAGCCTCACCGGGGGGGGGCTAAATGAAAAACTGTTTTTT CASSLTGGGLNEKLFF
TRBJ2-7 NA TRBD1 15 TRBV7-9 TGTGCCAGCAGCTTACCGTCGACAGGGCGCGGGGAGCAGTACTTC CASSLPSTGRGEQYF
TRBJ2-1 NA NA 16 TRBV11-3 TGTGCCAGCAGCTTAGTAGCCGGGGTTTCCTACAATGAGCAGTTCTTC CASSLVAGVSYNEQFF
TRBJ2-6 NA NA 15 TRBV19 TGTGCCAGTAGTGCGTCCTGGTCTGGGGCCAACGTCCTGACTTTC CASSASWSGANVLTF
TRBJ2-1 once NA 15 TRBV6-4 TGTGCCAGCAGTTCCTACGGGCGGGATTGGGATGAGCAGTTCTTC CASSSYGRDWDEQFF
TRBJ2-1 once NA 12 TRBV7-2 TGTGCCAGCAGCTTAGTGAGTGGAGGGCAGTTCTTC CASSLVSGGQFF
TRBJ2-6 NA NA 15 TRBV28 TGTGCCAGCAGCGCCCCAGGGACTGGGGCCAACGTCCTGACTTTC CASSAPGTGANVLTF
TRBJ1-5 NA NA 13 TRBV2 TGTGCCAGCAGTAGGGAGGGCAATCAGCCCCAGCATTTT CASSREGNQPQHF
TRBJ1-5 NA TRBD1 15 TRBV6-6 TGTGCCAGCAGTTACTTTGGAGGACAGGGCCAGCCCCAGCATTTT CASSYFGGQGQPQHF
TRBJ2-3 NA TRBD2 17 TRBV11-2 TGTGCCAGCAGCTTAGGGACTAGGAGTTTCGGCACAGATACGCAGTATTTT CASSLGTRSFGTDTQYF
TRBJ1-6 NA TRBD1 15 TRBV30 TGTGCCTGGAGCGTTATGGGACAGGGGGCTTCACCCCTCCACTTT CAWSVMGQGASPLHF
TRBJ2-7 NA TRBD2 16 TRBV28 TGTGCCAGCAGTATAATTCGGACTAGCGGTACCTACGAGCAGTACTTC CASSIIRTSGTYEQYF